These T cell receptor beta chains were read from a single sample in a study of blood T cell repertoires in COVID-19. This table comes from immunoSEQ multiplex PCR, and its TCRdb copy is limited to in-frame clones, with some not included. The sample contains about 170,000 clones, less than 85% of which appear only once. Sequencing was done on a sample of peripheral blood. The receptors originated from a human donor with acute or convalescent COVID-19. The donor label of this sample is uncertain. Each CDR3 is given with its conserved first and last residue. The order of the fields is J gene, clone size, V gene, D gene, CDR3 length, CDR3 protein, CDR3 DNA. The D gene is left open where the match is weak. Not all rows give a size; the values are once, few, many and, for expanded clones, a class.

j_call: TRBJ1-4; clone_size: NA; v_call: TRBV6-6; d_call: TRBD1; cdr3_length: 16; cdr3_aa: CASSYPEGAVREKLFF; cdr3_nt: TGTGCCAGCAGTTACCCCGAGGGGGCGGTAAGGGAAAAACTGTTTTTT
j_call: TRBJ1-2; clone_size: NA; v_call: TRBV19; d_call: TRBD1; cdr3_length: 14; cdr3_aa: CASSSDRGRYGYTF; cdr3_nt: TGTGCCAGTAGTAGTGACAGGGGGCGATATGGCTACACCTTC
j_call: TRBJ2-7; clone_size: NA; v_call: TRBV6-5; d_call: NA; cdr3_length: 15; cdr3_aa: CASSYKGGPTYEQYF; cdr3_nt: TGTGCCAGCAGTTACAAAGGGGGTCCCACCTACGAGCAGTACTTC
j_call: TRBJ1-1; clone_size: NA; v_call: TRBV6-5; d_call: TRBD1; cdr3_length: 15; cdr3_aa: CASSRDRDRGREAFF; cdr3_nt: TGTGCCAGCAGTAGAGACCGGGACAGGGGACGTGAAGCTTTCTTT
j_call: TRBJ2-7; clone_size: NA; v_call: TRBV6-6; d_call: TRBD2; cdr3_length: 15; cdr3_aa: CASSYGTRLAGEQYF; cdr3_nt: TGTGCCAGCAGTTACGGTACTAGACTAGCTGGGGAGCAGTACTTC
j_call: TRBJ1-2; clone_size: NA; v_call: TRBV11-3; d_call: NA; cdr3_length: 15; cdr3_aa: CASSLPTGSGGGYTF; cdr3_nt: TGTGCCAGCAGCCTGCCGACAGGTTCAGGAGGAGGCTACACCTTC
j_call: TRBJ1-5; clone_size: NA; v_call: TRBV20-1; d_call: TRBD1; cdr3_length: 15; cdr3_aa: CSASEGTARNQPQHF; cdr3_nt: TGCAGTGCTAGTGAAGGGACAGCCAGAAATCAGCCCCAGCATTTT
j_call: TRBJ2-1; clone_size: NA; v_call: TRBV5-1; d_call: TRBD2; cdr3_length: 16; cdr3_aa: CASSLDHTGGSNEQFF; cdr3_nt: TGCGCCAGCAGCTTGGATCATACGGGGGGTTCGAATGAGCAGTTCTTC
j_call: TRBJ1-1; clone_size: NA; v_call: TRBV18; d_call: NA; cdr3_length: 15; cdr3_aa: CASSPAGLGVTEAFF; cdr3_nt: TGTGCCAGCTCACCCGCGGGTCTAGGAGTCACTGAAGCTTTCTTT
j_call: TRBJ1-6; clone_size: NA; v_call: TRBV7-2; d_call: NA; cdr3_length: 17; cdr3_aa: CASTQGLKSSYNSPLHF; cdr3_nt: TGTGCCAGCACGCAGGGCCTCAAGAGCTCCTATAATTCACCCCTCCACTTT
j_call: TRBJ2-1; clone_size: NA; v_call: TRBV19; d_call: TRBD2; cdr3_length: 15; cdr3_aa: CASSIRRGGPYEQFF; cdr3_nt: TGTGCCAGTAGTATAAGGCGGGGGGGCCCATATGAGCAGTTCTTC
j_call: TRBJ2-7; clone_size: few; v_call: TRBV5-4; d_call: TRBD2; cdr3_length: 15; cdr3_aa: CASSLVSGGSYEQYF; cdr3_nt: TGTGCCAGCAGCTTGGTCAGCGGGGGGTCCTACGAGCAGTACTTC
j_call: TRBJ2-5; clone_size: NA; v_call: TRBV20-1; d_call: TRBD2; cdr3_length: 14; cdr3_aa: CSASRRGGLETQYF; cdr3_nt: TGCAGTGCTAGTCGACGGGGGGGCTTGGAGACCCAGTACTTC
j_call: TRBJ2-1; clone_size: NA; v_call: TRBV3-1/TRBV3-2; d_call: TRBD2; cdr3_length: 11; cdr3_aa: CASIPSGEQFF; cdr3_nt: TGTGCCAGCATTCCTAGCGGAGAGCAGTTCTTC
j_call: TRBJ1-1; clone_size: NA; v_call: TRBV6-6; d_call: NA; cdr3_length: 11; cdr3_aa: CASSPDIEAFF; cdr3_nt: TGTGCCAGCAGTCCTGACATCGAAGCTTTCTTT
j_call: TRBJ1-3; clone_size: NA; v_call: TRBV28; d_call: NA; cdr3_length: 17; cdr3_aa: CASSFTGLTFPGNTIYF; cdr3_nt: TGTGCCAGCAGTTTCACGGGACTAACATTTCCTGGAAACACCATATATTTT
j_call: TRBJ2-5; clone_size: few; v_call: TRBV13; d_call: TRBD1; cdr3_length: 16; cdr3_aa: CASSSTPGQGTETQYF; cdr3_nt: TGTGCCAGCAGCTCTACCCCGGGACAGGGAACGGAGACCCAGTACTTC
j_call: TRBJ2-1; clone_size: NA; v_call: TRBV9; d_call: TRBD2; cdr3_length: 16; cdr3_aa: CASSVARGGLYNEQFF; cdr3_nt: TGTGCCAGCAGCGTAGCGCGGGGGGGCCTTTACAATGAGCAGTTCTTC
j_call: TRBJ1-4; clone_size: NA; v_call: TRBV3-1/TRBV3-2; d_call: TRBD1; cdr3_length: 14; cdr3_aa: CASRPGGANEKLFF; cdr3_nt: TGTGCCAGCAGACCAGGGGGCGCGAATGAAAAACTGTTTTTT
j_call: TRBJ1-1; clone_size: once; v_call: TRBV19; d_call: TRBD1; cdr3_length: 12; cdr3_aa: CASSIGTGIPFF; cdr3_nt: TGTGCCAGTAGTATAGGGACAGGGATACCTTTCTTT
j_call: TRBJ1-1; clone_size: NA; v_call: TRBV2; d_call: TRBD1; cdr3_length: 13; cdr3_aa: CASSGQLNTEAFF; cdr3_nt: TGTGCCAGCTCGGGACAGCTGAACACTGAAGCTTTCTTT
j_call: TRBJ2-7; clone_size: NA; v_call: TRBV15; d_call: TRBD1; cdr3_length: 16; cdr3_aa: CATSRVGQGYSYEQYF; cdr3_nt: TGTGCCACCAGCAGGGTTGGACAGGGCTACTCCTACGAGCAGTACTTC
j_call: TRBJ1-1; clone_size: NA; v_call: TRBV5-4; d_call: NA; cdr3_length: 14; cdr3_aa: CASSRDTDAPEAFF; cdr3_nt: TGTGCCAGCAGCCGGGACACCGATGCGCCTGAAGCTTTCTTT
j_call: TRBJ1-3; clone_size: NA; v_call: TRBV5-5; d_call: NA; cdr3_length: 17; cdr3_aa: CASSLAGGPSSGNTIYF; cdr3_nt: TGTGCCAGCAGCTTGGCCGGGGGGCCTAGCTCTGGAAACACCATATATTTT
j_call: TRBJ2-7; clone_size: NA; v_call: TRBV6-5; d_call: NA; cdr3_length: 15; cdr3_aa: CASSLNPGQPYEQYF; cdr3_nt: TGTGCCAGCAGCCTAAACCCCGGACAGCCTTACGAGCAGTACTTC
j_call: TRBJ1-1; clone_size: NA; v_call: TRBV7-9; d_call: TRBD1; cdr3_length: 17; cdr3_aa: CASSLASTGGYNTEAFF; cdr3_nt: TGTGCCAGCAGCTTAGCGTCAACAGGGGGCTACAACACTGAAGCTTTCTTT
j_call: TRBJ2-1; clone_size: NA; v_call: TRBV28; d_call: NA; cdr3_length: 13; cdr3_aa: CASGNLQGYEQFF; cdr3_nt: TGTGCCAGCGGAAATCTGCAGGGCTATGAGCAGTTCTTC
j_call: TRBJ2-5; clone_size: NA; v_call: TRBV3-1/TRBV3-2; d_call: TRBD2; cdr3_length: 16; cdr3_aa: CASSRRSSGAQETQYF; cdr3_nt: TGTGCCAGCAGCAGGAGGAGTAGCGGGGCCCAAGAGACCCAGTACTTC
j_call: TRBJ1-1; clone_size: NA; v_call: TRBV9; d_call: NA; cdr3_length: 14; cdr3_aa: CASSVEQSNTEAFF; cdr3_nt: TGTGCCAGCAGCGTAGAACAGTCGAACACTGAAGCTTTCTTT
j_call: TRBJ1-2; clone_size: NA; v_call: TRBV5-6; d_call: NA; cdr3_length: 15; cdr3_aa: CASSYPQVGFERYTF; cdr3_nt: TGTGCCAGCAGCTATCCACAGGTTGGATTCGAACGCTACACCTTC
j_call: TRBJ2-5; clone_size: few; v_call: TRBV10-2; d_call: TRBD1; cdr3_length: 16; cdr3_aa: CASSLGQGGNQETQYF; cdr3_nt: TGCGCCAGCAGTCTCGGACAGGGAGGCAACCAAGAGACCCAGTACTTC
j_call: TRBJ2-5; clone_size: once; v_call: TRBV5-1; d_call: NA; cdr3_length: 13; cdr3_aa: CASSPGGGETQYF; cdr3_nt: TGCGCCAGCAGCCCGGGTGGCGGGGAGACCCAGTACTTC
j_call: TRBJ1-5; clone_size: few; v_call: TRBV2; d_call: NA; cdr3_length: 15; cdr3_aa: CASRHPDSSNQPQHF; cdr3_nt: TGTGCCAGCAGGCACCCGGACAGTTCGAATCAGCCCCAGCATTTT
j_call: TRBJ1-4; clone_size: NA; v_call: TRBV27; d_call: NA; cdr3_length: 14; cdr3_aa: CASSFGPGREKLFF; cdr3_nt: TGTGCCAGCAGTTTCGGCCCCGGGAGAGAAAAACTGTTTTTT
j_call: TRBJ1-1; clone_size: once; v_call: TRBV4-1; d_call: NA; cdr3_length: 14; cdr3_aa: CASSPGDRKTEAFF; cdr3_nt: TGCGCCAGCAGCCCGGGCGACAGGAAGACTGAAGCTTTCTTT
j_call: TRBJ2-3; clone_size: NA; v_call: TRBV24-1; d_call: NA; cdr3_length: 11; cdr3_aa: CATSYTDTQYF; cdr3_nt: TGTGCCACCAGTTATACAGATACGCAGTATTTT
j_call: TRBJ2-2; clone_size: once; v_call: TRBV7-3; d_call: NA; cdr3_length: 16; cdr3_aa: CASSLLSGSNTGELFF; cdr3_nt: TGTGCCAGCAGCTTATTGTCGGGGTCTAACACCGGGGAGCTGTTTTTT